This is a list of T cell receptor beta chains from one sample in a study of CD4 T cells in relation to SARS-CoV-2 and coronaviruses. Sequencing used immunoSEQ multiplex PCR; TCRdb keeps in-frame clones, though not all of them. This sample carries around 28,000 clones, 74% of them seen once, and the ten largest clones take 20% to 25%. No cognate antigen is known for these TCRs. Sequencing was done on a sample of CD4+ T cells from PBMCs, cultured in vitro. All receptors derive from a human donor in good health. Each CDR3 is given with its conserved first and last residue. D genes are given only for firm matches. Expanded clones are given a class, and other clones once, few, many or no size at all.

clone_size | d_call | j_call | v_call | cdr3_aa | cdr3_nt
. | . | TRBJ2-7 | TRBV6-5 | CASSSPLEQYF | TGTGCCAGCAGCTCCCCCCTGGAGCAGTACTTC
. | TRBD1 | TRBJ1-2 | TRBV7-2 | CASSVTGTGDYGYTF | TGTGCCAGCAGCGTAACCGGGACAGGGGACTATGGCTACACCTTC
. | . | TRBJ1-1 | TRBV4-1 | CASSQRGSGGAEAFF | TGCGCCAGCAGCCAAAGGGGTAGCGGGGGGGCTGAAGCTTTCTTT
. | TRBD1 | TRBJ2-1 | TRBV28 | CASSLFGQGMNNEQFF | TGTGCCAGCAGTTTATTTGGACAGGGGATGAACAATGAGCAGTTCTTC
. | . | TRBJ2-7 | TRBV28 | CASNGDPSYEQYF | TGTGCCAGCAATGGGGACCCCTCCTACGAGCAGTACTTC
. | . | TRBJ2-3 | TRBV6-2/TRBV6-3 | CASSYPLAGLGTDTQYF | TGTGCCAGCAGTTACCCGCTGGCAGGGTTGGGAACAGATACGCAGTATTTT
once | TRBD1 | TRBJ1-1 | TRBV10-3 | CAIKPQDRAEAFF | TGTGCCATCAAACCCCAGGACAGGGCTGAAGCTTTCTTT
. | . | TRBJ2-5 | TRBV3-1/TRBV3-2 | CASSQDYGTETQYF | TGTGCCAGCAGCCAAGATTACGGTACCGAGACCCAGTACTTC
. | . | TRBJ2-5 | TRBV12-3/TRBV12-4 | CASRGPGETQYF | TGTGCCAGCAGGGGGCCTGGAGAGACCCAGTACTTC
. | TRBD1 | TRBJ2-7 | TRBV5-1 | CASSLGQGADEQYF | TGCGCCAGCAGCTTGGGACAGGGGGCGGACGAGCAGTACTTC
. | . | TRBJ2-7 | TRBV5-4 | CASSTDGREQYF | TGTGCCAGCAGCACGGACGGCCGCGAGCAGTACTTC
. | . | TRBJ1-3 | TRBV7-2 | CASSFGGLGNTIYF | TGTGCCAGCAGCTTCGGGGGGCTAGGAAACACCATATATTTT
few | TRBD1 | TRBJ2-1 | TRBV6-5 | CASSYSGQGYNEQFF | TGTGCCAGCAGTTACTCGGGACAGGGGTATAATGAGCAGTTCTTC
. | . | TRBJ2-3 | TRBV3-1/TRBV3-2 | CASSPRRTDPDTQYF | TGTGCCAGCAGCCCGCGACGGACCGACCCAGATACGCAGTATTTT
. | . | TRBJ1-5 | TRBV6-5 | CASRRAGENNQPQHF | TGTGCCAGCCGACGGGCAGGGGAGAACAATCAGCCCCAGCATTTT
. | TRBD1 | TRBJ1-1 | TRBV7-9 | CASSKLHGTGSAFF | TGTGCCAGCAGCAAGCTACACGGGACAGGGAGCGCTTTCTTT
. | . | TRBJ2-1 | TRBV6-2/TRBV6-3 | CASSRSNNEQFF | TGTGCCAGCAGTCGGTCGAACAATGAGCAGTTCTTC
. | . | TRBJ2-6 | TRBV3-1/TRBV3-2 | CASSQRVSGANVLTF | TGTGCCAGCAGCCAAAGGGTGTCTGGGGCCAACGTCCTGACTTTC
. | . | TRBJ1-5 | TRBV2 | CASSEGVPGNQPQHF | TGTGCCAGCAGTGAGGGGGTCCCAGGCAATCAGCCCCAGCATTTT
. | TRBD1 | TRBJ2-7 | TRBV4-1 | CASSPGPATGGYEQYF | TGCGCCAGCAGCCCCGGACCCGCGACAGGGGGCTACGAGCAGTACTTC
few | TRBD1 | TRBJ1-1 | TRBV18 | CASSSQGQEGTEAFF | TGTGCCAGCTCATCACAAGGACAGGAGGGCACTGAAGCTTTCTTT
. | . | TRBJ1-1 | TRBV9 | CASSALAGNTEAFF | TGTGCCAGCAGCGCCCTAGCTGGGAACACTGAAGCTTTCTTT
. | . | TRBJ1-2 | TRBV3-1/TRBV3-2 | CASSQGTRGGYTF | TGTGCCAGCAGCCAAGGGACCCGGGGTGGCTACACCTTC
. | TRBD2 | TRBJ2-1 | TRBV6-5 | CASSTRGGGTNEQFF | TGTGCCAGCAGTACCCGAGGCGGGGGGACCAATGAGCAGTTCTTC
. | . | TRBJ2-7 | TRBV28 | CASSLWDKEQYF | TGTGCCAGCAGTTTGTGGGACAAAGAGCAGTACTTC
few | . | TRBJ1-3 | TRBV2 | CASSEGGNTIYF | TGTGCCAGCAGTGAAGGTGGAAACACCATATATTTT
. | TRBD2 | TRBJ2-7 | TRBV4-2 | CASSQATSGTSISYEQYF | TGTGCCAGCAGCCAAGCGACTAGCGGGACCTCTATCTCCTACGAGCAGTACTTC
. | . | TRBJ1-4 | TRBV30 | CAGSVGGPNEKLFF | TGTGCAGGGAGTGTAGGCGGCCCCAATGAAAAACTGTTTTTT
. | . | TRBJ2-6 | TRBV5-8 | CASSFGGAGANVLTF | TGTGCCAGCAGCTTTGGGGGTGCTGGGGCCAACGTCCTGACTTTC
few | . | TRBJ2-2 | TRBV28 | CASTANTGELFF | TGTGCCAGCACTGCGAACACCGGGGAGCTGTTTTTT
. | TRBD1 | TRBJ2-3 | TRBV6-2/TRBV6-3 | CASSSRDRAIDTQYF | TGTGCCAGCAGTTCCCGGGACAGGGCCATAGATACGCAGTATTTT
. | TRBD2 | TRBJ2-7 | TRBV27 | CASSLNPGLAGDEQYF | TGTGCCAGCAGTTTAAATCCGGGACTAGCGGGAGACGAGCAGTACTTC
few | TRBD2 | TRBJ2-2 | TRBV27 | CASRRGGRGGELFF | TGTGCCAGCAGACGGGGGGGCCGGGGCGGGGAGCTGTTTTTT
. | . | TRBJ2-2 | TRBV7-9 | CASSSRQGRDGELFF | TGTGCCAGCAGCTCCCGACAGGGGAGGGACGGGGAGCTGTTTTTT
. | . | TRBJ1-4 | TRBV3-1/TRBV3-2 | CASSLGTPGSEKLFF | TGTGCCAGCAGCCTAGGGACTCCCGGGTCTGAAAAACTGTTTTTT
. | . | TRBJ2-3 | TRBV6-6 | CASQRGAENTQYF | TGTGCCAGCCAGCGTGGGGCCGAAAATACGCAGTATTTT
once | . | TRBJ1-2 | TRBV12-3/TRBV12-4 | CASSLMQAAGYTF | TGTGCCAGCAGTTTAATGCAGGCGGCTGGCTACACCTTC
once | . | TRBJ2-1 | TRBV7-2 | CASSLGPVVAYNEQFF | TGTGCCAGCAGCTTAGGCCCCGTTGTGGCGTACAATGAGCAGTTCTTC
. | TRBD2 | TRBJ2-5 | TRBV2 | CASRSGSAGGDQETQYF | TGTGCCAGCAGGAGTGGGTCAGCGGGGGGGGACCAAGAGACCCAGTACTTC
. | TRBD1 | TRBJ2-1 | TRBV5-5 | CASSLVVGQGNNEQFF | TGTGCCAGCAGCTTGGTGGTGGGACAGGGTAACAATGAGCAGTTCTTC
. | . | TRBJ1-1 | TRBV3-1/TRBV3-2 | CASSPSGRTLFF | TGTGCCAGCAGCCCATCCGGGAGGACGCTTTTCTTT
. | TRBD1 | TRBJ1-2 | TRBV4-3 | CASSQVDRGANYGYTF | TGCGCCAGCAGCCAAGTTGACAGGGGTGCTAACTATGGCTACACCTTC
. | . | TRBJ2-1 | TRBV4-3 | CASSRAPDRLYNEQFF | TGCGCCAGCAGCCGAGCGCCCGACAGACTCTACAATGAGCAGTTCTTC
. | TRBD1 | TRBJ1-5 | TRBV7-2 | CASSSQGGDQPQHF | TGTGCCAGCAGCTCCCAGGGGGGAGATCAGCCCCAGCATTTT